This T cell receptor (beta chain) derives from a study of T cells in Graves' hyperthyroidism and ophthalmopathy. The study's findings and limits: A model of 13 V-J features distinguished ophthalmopathy from stable hyperthyroidism.

Cells are PBMCs isolated from 9 to 10 ml of fresh blood. Researchers amplified the TCR beta CDR3 regions from RNA transcripts. HTBI primers were used for first-round RT-PCR of the TCR CDR3. TCRdb called the multiplex PCR reads again in MiXCR, with one record for every CDR3 protein. The table lists about 610,000 distinct CDR3 sequences, more than 15% of them singletons. This clonotype has a count of ten or more. Its antigen remains unidentified. Germline loops: CDR1 LGHDT, CDR2 YNNKEL (reference sequence). The CDR3 contains 14 residues. V lost 1 base, J lost 7 bases, and 10 bases lay in between. V gene TRBV3-1 combines with J gene TRBJ2-2; D unclear. The sample consisted of blood. This clonotype was sampled from a woman in her thirties or forties with Graves' ophthalmopathy. In DNA form, the CDR3 reads TGTGCCAGCAGCCAAGGGCAGCAATACGGGGAGCTGTTTTTT. Its protein is CASSQGQQYGELFF.